One sample yielded the 24 T cell receptor beta chains listed below, sequenced in a study of T cells in Graves' hyperthyroidism and ophthalmopathy. The source material, RNA transcripts, was used to amplify TCR beta CDR3 regions. The HTBI primer set served for first-round RT-PCR of the TCR CDR3. TCRdb recomputed calls from the multiplex PCR reads with MiXCR, one row per CDR3 protein. The sample records more than 300,000 distinct CDR3 sequences, around a sixth being singletons. The sequenced sample was blood. The receptors derive from a man in his late teens or twenties with Graves' ophthalmopathy.

The CDR3 is CASSYQGQSTEAFF. CDR3 nucleotide sequence: TGTGCCAGCAGTTACCAGGGACAGTCCACTGAAGCTTTCTTT. This rearrangement joins TRBV6-1 to TRBJ1-1, with 7 nucleotides matching TRBD1. Germline CDR1 MNHNS, CDR2 SASEGT. CDR3 length: 14 amino acids. The ends lost 5 bases at V and 4 bases at J; junction bases unmatched: 7.

The chain joins TRBV5-1 to TRBJ2-1; 7 positions match TRBD2. The CDR3 has 14 residues. The J segment lost 1 base and the V segment lost 4 bases, leaving 2 bases of the junction unmatched. The germline V gene has CDR1 SGHRS and CDR2 YFSETQ. The CDR3 region has the DNA TGCGCCAGCAGCGAAGCGGGGTCCTACAATGAGCAGTTCTTC. Amino acid sequence: CASSEAGSYNEQFF.

This clonotype was detected many times. The V call is TRBV24-1, the J call TRBJ2-1; 10 bases line up with TRBD2. The germline CDR1 and CDR2 sequences are KGHDR and SFDVKD. The CDR3 has 16 residues. V shed 3 bases, J shed 4 bases, and the junction held 5 bases outside the gene matches. The CDR3 here is CATSDIAGGLYNEQFF. For the CDR3, the DNA is TGTGCCACCAGTGATATAGCGGGGGGACTATACAATGAGCAGTTCTTC.

This clonotype has a handful of counts. The V call is TRBV9, the J call TRBJ2-7; D is possibly TRBD1 (5 bases). Germline lookup yields CDR1 SGDLS and CDR2 YYNGEE. Trimming took 0 bases from V and 0 from J, leaving 19 bases between them. The CDR3 is 18 residues long. The CDR3 nucleotides are TGTGCCAGCAGCGTAGGGGGTGGGGCAGATCCGCACTCCTACGAGCAGTACTTC. Its protein is CASSVGGGADPHSYEQYF.

Ten or more counts support this clonotype. The chain uses TRBV20-1 and TRBJ2-1; D may be TRBD1 (6 bases). Trimming cost V 0 bases and J 10 bases, with 10 bases left between them. This CDR3 has 12 amino acids. Germline CDR1 DFQATT, CDR2 SNEGSKA (reference sequence). CDR3 protein: CSARDPGTEQFF. The CDR3, as DNA: TGCAGTGCTAGAGATCCCGGGACAGAGCAGTTCTTC.

At least ten counts were recorded for this clonotype. The rearrangement uses TRBV28 and TRBJ1-4; D unresolved. This CDR3 has 16 residues. The V end was cut by 7 bases, the J end by 3 bases, with 18 bases between. Germline V CDR1 and CDR2: MDHEN, SYDVKM. CDR3 region: CASTPPNGDSNEKLFF. In DNA form, the CDR3 reads TGTGCCAGCACCCCCCCGAACGGGGATTCTAATGAAAAACTGTTTTTT.

This chain joins TRBV2 and TRBJ2-7; 7 bases agree with TRBD2. The CDR3 has 15 amino acids. Trimming cost V 3 bases and J 5 bases; bases outside gene matches: 10. Looked up from germline, CDR1 is SNHLY and CDR2 is FYNNEI. CDR3 loop: CASSDVGGRGHEQYF. CDR3 bases: TGTGCCAGCAGTGATGTGGGCGGGAGAGGCCACGAGCAGTACTTC.

The sample holds many counts of this clonotype. The CDR3 protein is CASSLGGGLGNTEAFF. The CDR3 coding sequence is TGTGCCAGCAGCTTGGGAGGGGGCCTGGGGAACACTGAAGCTTTCTTT. The chain is built from TRBV5-6 and TRBJ1-1, with TRBD1 matching over 7 bases. This CDR3 has 16 amino acids. Germline CDR1 SGHDT, CDR2 YYEEEE. Losses at the gene ends were 0 bases for V and 1 base for J; bases not matched to a gene: 6. Based on the CDR3 plus reference TRBV5-6 and TRBJ1-1, the full variable domain is DAGVTQSPTHLIKTRGQQVTLRCSPKSGHDTVSWYQQALGQGPQFIFQYYEEEERQRGNFPDRFSGHQFPNYSSELNVNALLLGDSALYLCASSLGGGLGNTEAFFGQGTRLTVV.

There are many counts of this clonotype. The J gene is TRBJ2-5, the V gene TRBV11-2; 8 bases align to TRBD1. V was clipped by 1 base and J by 4 bases; unmatched bases: 2. Per germline, CDR1 SGHAT and CDR2 FQNNGV. The CDR3 is made up of 14 amino acids. DNA of the CDR3: TGTGCCAGCAGCTTAGGGACAGGGCTAGAGACCCAGTACTTC. Protein product: CASSLGTGLETQYF.

This clonotype was counted a few times. J is TRBJ1-5 and V is TRBV28; 7 positions match TRBD1. This CDR3 comprises 15 residues. After removal of 5 bases from V and 2 bases from J, the junction contained 6 bases not matched to a gene. Germline V lookup: CDR1 MDHEN, CDR2 SYDVKM. Here the CDR3 DNA reads TGTGCCAGCAGTCCATTGACAGGGCGCAATCAGCCCCAGCATTTT. Translation gives CASSPLTGRNQPQHF.

This clonotype has at least ten counts. The V call is TRBV5-6, the J call TRBJ2-5; 11 positions agree with TRBD1. The ends lost 4 bases at V and 5 bases at J; junction bases unmatched: 10. The CDR3 loop spans 16 amino acids. CDR1 and CDR2 from the germline V gene are SGHDT and YYEEEE. The CDR3 protein is CASSRGTGGPGETQYF. In DNA, the CDR3 is TGTGCCAGCAGCAGGGGGACAGGGGGGCCCGGGGAGACCCAGTACTTC. Supplemented by reference TRBV5-6 and TRBJ2-5, the full variable domain reads DAGVTQSPTHLIKTRGQQVTLRCSPKSGHDTVSWYQQALGQGPQFIFQYYEEEERQRGNFPDRFSGHQFPNYSSELNVNALLLGDSALYLCASSRGTGGPGETQYFGPGTRLLVL.

This rearrangement joins TRBV11-2 to TRBJ2-7, with D perhaps matching TRBD1 (6 bases). Germline V gene data show CDR1 as SGHAT and CDR2 as FQNNGV. CDR3 length: 16 residues. Deletions cut 5 bases from V and 6 bases from J, with 23 bases between. The CDR3 is CASSPLWGQGKREQYF. CDR3 in DNA: TGTGCCAGCAGCCCCCTTTGGGGGCAGGGTAAGCGCGAGCAGTACTTC.

This clonotype has a count of ten or more. The chain links TRBV11-1 to TRBJ2-7; tentatively, D is TRBD2 (6 bases). The germline CDR1 and CDR2 sequences are SGHAT and FQDESV (reference sequence). The CDR3 spans 15 residues. V lost 5 bases, J lost 1 base, and 15 bases lay in between. CDR3 sequence: CASSPQRAGSYEQYF. The CDR3, as DNA: TGTGCCAGCAGCCCACAGAGGGCGGGATCCTACGAGCAGTACTTC.

This clonotype showed up many times. The chain couples TRBV12-3 or TRBV12-4 to TRBJ1-5; weak D call: TRBD1 (6 bases). CDR3 length: 15 amino acids. Trimming removed 7 bases at V and 1 base at J, with 14 bases between. CDR3 sequence (DNA): TGTGCCAGCACCCTAGGGGGGGGAAGCAATCAGCCCCAGCATTTT. Translation gives CASTLGGGSNQPQHF.

This clonotype was seen ten or more times. The V and J genes are TRBV3-1 and TRBJ2-3; 9 bases are a match to TRBD2. V trimming: 4 bases; J trimming: 4 bases; junction bases outside the gene matches: 12. This CDR3 comprises 17 residues. The germline gives CDR1 LGHDT, CDR2 YNNKEL (reference sequence). CDR3 nucleotide sequence: TGTGCCAGCAGCCGTCGGGTAGCGGGGGACATTCCAGATACGCAGTATTTT. Translating gives CASSRRVAGDIPDTQYF.

This clonotype has a handful of counts. The V call is TRBV4-1, the J call TRBJ2-3; the D gene is possibly TRBD2 (5 bases). This CDR3 contains 16 residues. Trimming left V 4 bases short and J 2 bases short, with 16 bases between. Per germline, CDR1 MGHRA and CDR2 YSYEKL. The CDR3 here is CASSRGWQPNTDTQYF. The CDR3 DNA reads as TGCGCCAGCAGCCGAGGGTGGCAGCCAAACACAGATACGCAGTATTTT.

This clonotype was recorded many times. V usage is TRBV16 and J usage is TRBJ2-7; D call uncertain. CDR1 is KGHSY, CDR2 FQNENV, per germline. With 2 bases removed from V and 1 base from J, the gap between germline ends came to 9 bases. This CDR3 region has 14 residues. CDR3 residues: CASSQGTVSYEQYF. In DNA, the CDR3 is TGTGCCAGCAGCCAAGGCACAGTTTCCTACGAGCAGTACTTC.

This clonotype has a count of ten or more. The V call is TRBV7-3, the J call TRBJ1-2; TRBD1 matches 9 bases. The germline V gene encodes CDR1 SGHTA and CDR2 FQGTGA. V trimming: 5 bases; J trimming: 8 bases; junction bases outside the gene matches: 15. The CDR3 is made up of 16 amino acids. CDR3 in amino acids: CASSPSGSDRGEGYTF. DNA of the CDR3: TGTGCCAGCAGCCCCTCCGGGAGCGACAGGGGGGAAGGCTACACCTTC.

The genes are TRBV6-1 and TRBJ2-1; 11 bases map to TRBD2. J was trimmed by 7 bases and V by 6 bases; bases with no gene match: 14. This CDR3 region has 17 residues. Germline loops: CDR1 MNHNS, CDR2 SASEGT. In nucleotides, the CDR3 is TGTGCCAGCAGCGCGAGGACTAGCGGGCGGTTGAGAAATGAGCAGTTCTTC. Protein sequence: CASSARTSGRLRNEQFF.

This clonotype was found many times. This chain connects TRBV24-1 to TRBJ2-3; 7 bases align to TRBD2. Trimming took 5 bases from V and 2 from J; bases not matched to a gene: 6. This CDR3 is 15 amino acids long. Germline lookup yields CDR1 KGHDR and CDR2 SFDVKD. CDR3 in amino acids: CATSAFAGVTDTQYF. CDR3 coding DNA: TGTGCCACCAGTGCATTTGCGGGGGTCACAGATACGCAGTATTTT.

V usage is TRBV11-2 and J usage is TRBJ2-1, with 10 bases matching TRBD2. From germline, CDR1 is SGHAT and CDR2 FQNNGV. This CDR3 is built from 16 residues. The ends lost 5 bases at V and 6 bases at J; junction bases unmatched: 10. The CDR3 DNA is TGTGCCAGCAGCGAAACCGGGACTAGCGAGTCCAATGAGCAGTTCTTC. Its translation: CASSETGTSESNEQFF.

This rearrangement joins TRBV14 to TRBJ1-5, with TRBD1 as a possible D gene (5 bases). V was shortened by 4 bases and J by 1 base, with 17 bases between the two germline ends. The CDR3 has 17 residues. CDR1 and CDR2 from the germline V gene are SGHDN and FVKESK. The CDR3 coding sequence is TGTGCCAGCAGCCGACAGCTCCGGAGTAAAAGCAATCAGCCCCAGCATTTT. Protein product: CASSRQLRSKSNQPQHF.

This clonotype showed up just a few times. The genes are TRBV6-1 and TRBJ2-1; D gene ambiguous. Trimming removed 5 bases at V and 2 bases at J, with 7 bases between. Germline CDR1 is MNHNS and CDR2 is SASEGT. This CDR3 has 13 residues. CDR3 protein: CASSTAPYNEQFF. In nucleotides, the CDR3 is TGTGCCAGCAGTACCGCCCCCTACAATGAGCAGTTCTTC.

Details on this clonotype: Possible read error: a much larger clone is one base away. The CDR3 DNA reads as TGTGCCACCGGAGACCCCTACGAGCAGTACTTC. Translating gives CATGDPYEQYF. The rearrangement links TRBV24-1 to TRBJ2-7; D gene uncertain. Germline loops: CDR1 KGHDR, CDR2 SFDVKD. The CDR3 has 11 residues. V gave up 9 bases and J gave up 2 bases, with 7 bases separating them.